This T cell receptor (beta chain) was identified during a study of T cell changes during pregnancy in multiple sclerosis. The data were produced by immunoSEQ multiplex PCR, yet TCRdb's version contains in-frame clones alone and is incomplete. The data show 48,000 or so clones, 80% to 95% seen once. The V segment lost 0 bases and the J segment 4 bases; nucleotides outside the gene matches: 12. Per germline, CDR1 SGDLS and CDR2 YYNGEE. The CDR3 is made up of 18 amino acids. The sequencing used CD4+ T cells from peripheral blood mononuclear cells, collected in the second trimester of pregnancy. This chain links TRBV9 with TRBJ2-3; 9 nucleotides align to TRBD2. The receptor's source is a female donor in good health, enrolled as a control in a pregnancy study. The CDR3 is CASSVDVSSGRKADTQYF. The CDR3 DNA reads TGTGCCAGCAGCGTAGACGTCTCCAGCGGGAGGAAGGCAGATACGCAGTATTTT.